This TCR beta chain derives from a study of cytomegalovirus exposure and HLA in healthy donors. Study context: Findings of an earlier analysis included some 120 million unique TCR beta sequences from 170 million or so T cells.

Amplification used 60 Vbeta primers and 13 Jbeta primers. Original processing notes: An analysis that came later counted 60 million to 80 million unique TCR beta chains, approximately 10 million shared. Clones were read by immunoSEQ multiplex PCR, and TCRdb kept only the in-frame ones, dropping some. Clonal size and the V and J genes are those of that table, whereas D and trimming came from the DNA. The sample comprises under 80,000 clones, less than 80% of which are singletons, and 7.2% rests with the top ten. Remarks on this clone: The antigen is not known. The same CDR3 can be traced to other DNA sequences in this sample.

Per germline, CDR1 LNHDA and CDR2 SQIVND (reference sequence). V lost 6 bases, J lost 2 bases, and 6 bases stayed unmatched. This CDR3 has 15 residues. Study results and caveats: The CMV antigen specificity of three CMV-associated chains was confirmed through in vitro analysis.

This receptor was obtained from a woman aged 40 to 55 in good health and CMV-seronegative. The rearrangement links TRBV19 to TRBJ2-7; 11 nucleotides align to TRBD2. Material: PBMCs. This CDR3 reads CASRGLAGGTYEQYF. In DNA, the CDR3 is TGTGCCAGTAGGGGGCTAGCGGGGGGAACCTACGAGCAGTACTTC.